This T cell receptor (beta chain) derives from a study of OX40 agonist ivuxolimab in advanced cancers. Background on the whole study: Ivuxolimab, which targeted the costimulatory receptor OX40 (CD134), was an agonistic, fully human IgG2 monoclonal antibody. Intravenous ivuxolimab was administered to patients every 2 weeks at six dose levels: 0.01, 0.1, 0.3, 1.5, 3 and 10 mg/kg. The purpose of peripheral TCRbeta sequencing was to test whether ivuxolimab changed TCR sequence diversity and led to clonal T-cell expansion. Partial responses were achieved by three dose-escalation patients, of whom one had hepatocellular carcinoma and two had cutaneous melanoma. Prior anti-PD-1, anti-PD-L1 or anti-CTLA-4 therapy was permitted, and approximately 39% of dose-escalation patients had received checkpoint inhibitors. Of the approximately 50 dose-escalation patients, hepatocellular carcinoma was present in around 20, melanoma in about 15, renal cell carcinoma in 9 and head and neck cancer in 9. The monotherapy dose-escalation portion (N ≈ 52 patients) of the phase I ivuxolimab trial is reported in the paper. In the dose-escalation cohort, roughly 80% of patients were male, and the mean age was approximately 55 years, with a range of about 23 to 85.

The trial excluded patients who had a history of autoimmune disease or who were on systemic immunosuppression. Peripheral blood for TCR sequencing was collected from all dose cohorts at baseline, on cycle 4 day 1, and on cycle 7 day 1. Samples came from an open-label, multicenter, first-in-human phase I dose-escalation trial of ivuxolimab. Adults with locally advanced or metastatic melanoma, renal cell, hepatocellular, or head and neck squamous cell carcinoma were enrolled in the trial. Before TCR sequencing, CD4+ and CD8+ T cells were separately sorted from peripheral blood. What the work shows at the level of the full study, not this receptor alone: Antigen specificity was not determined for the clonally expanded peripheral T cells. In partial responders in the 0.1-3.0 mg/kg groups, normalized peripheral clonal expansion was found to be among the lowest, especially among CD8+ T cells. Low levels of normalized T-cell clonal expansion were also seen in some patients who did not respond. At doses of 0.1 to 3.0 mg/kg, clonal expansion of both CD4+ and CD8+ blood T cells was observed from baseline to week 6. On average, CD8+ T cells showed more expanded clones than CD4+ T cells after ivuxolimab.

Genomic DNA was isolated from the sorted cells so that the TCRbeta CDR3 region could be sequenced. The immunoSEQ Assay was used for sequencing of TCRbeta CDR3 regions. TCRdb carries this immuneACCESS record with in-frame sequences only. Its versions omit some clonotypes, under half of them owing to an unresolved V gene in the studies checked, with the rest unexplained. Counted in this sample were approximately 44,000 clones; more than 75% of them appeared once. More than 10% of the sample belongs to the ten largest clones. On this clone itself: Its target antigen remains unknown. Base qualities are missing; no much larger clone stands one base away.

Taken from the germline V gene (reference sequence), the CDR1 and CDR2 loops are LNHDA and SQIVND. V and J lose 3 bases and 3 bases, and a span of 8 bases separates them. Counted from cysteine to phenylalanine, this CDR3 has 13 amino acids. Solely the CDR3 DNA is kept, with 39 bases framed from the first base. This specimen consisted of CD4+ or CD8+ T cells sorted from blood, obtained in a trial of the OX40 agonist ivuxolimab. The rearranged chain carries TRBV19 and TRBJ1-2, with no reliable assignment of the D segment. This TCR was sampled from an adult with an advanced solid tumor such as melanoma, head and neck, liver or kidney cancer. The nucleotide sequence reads TGTGCCAGTAGTATTTTCGAGGACTATGGCTACACCTTC. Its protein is CASSIFEDYGYTF. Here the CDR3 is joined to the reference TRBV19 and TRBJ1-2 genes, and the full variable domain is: DGGITQSPKYLFRKEGQNVTLSCEQNLNHDAMYWYRQDPGQGLRLIYYSQIVNDFQKGDIAEGYSVSREKKESFPLTVTSAQKNPTAFYLCASSIFEDYGYTFGSGTRLTVV.